The 25 T cell receptor beta chains reported below all come from one sample, sequenced in a study of control samples from healthy donors and cancer patients. This table comes from immunoSEQ multiplex PCR, and its TCRdb copy is limited to in-frame clones, with some not included. This table has 130,000 to 150,000 clones, approximately 94% appearing once. The sample taken for sequencing was blood. Every receptor here comes from a man aged 18 to 30 in good health.

V is TRBV25-1 and J is TRBJ2-1; 9 bases align to TRBD2. This CDR3 region has 16 residues. CDR1 is MGHDK and CDR2 is SYGVNS in the germline V gene. The trim removed 1 base at V and 0 bases at J, leaving 1 base unmatched. CDR3 nucleotide sequence: TGTGCCAGCAGTGAATGGCGGGAGGGCTCCTACAATGAGCAGTTCTTC. Translated, it gives CASSEWREGSYNEQFF.

This rearrangement joins TRBV3-1 (or the pseudogene TRBV3-2) to TRBJ2-7; 8 bases agree with TRBD2. The CDR3 totals 15 residues. CDR1 is LGHDT, CDR2 YNNKEL, per germline (reference sequence). Losses at the gene ends were 4 bases for V and 2 bases for J; bases not matched to a gene: 7. The CDR3 protein is CASSPFGLATYEQYF. The DNA of the CDR3 is TGTGCCAGCAGCCCGTTTGGACTAGCTACCTACGAGCAGTACTTC.

The chain combines TRBV2 with TRBJ1-3; D may be TRBD1 (5 bases). In germline, CDR1 is SNHLY, CDR2 FYNNEI. Trimming took 2 bases from V and 0 from J, leaving 14 bases between them. The CDR3 totals 17 residues. The CDR3 sequence is CASSELGGGRSGNTIYF. CDR3 in DNA: TGTGCCAGCAGTGAACTGGGTGGGGGTCGCTCTGGAAACACCATATATTTT.

The J gene is TRBJ2-2, the V gene TRBV6-5; D not resolved. Trimming shortened V by 2 bases and J by 1 base, and 5 bases separated the two germline ends. Germline CDR1 reads MNHEY; CDR2 reads SVGAGI. The CDR3 sequence is 14 residues long. The CDR3 reads CASSYGRNTGELFF. In nucleotides, the CDR3 is TGTGCCAGCAGTTACGGGCGGAACACCGGGGAGCTGTTTTTT.

The chain employs TRBV7-8 and TRBJ2-7; TRBD2 agrees at 12 bases. This CDR3 has 17 residues. Germline trimming cut 1 base from V and 2 bases from J; bases unmatched to any gene: 6. In germline, CDR1 is SGHVS, CDR2 FQNEAQ. The DNA for the CDR3 is TGTGCCAGCAGCTTAGAAGAACTAGCGGGAGGAACCTACGAGCAGTACTTC. Encoded protein: CASSLEELAGGTYEQYF.

The gene calls are TRBV5-6 and TRBJ2-7; D is unresolved. The V and J ends lost 0 bases and 10 bases respectively, with 11 bases between them. The CDR3 is made up of 12 amino acids. Germline V gene data show CDR1 as SGHDT and CDR2 as YYEEEE. This CDR3 reads CASSLEGLTQYF. The CDR3 DNA is TGTGCCAGCAGCTTGGAAGGGTTGACTCAGTACTTC.

The rearrangement links TRBV4-2 to TRBJ2-5; D gene uncertain. V lost 4 bases and J 3 bases, leaving 15 bases between the germline ends. Per germline, CDR1 LGHNA and CDR2 YNFKEQ. The CDR3 is 15 residues long. CDR3 coding DNA: TGTGCCAGCAGCCCCCCCGGCCAGAGAGAAGAGACCCAGTACTTC. It specifies CASSPPGQREETQYF.

V is TRBV6-6 and J is TRBJ2-7; TRBD1 aligns across 7 bases. The germline gives CDR1 MNHNY, CDR2 SVGAGI (reference sequence). V dropped 5 bases and J dropped 3; count of bases not matched to a gene: 7. The CDR3 runs 14 residues. DNA of the CDR3: TGTGCCAGCAGTCCCGGGACAGAGCTCTACGAGCAGTACTTC. Translated, it gives CASSPGTELYEQYF.

This chain joins TRBV12-3 or TRBV12-4 and TRBJ1-2, with a tentative D call TRBD1 (5 bases). The CDR3 is made up of 12 amino acids. V shed 7 bases and J shed 4 bases, with 10 bases lying between them. CDR3 region: CASTPQGYGYTF. CDR3 sequence (DNA): TGTGCCAGCACCCCCCAGGGCTATGGCTACACCTTC.

The genes are TRBV29-1 and TRBJ1-3; no firm D call. There are 14 residues in the CDR3. CDR1 SQVTM and CDR2 ANQGSEA come from the germline V gene. The V gene lost 6 bases and the J gene lost 0 bases, with 12 bases spanning the gap. The CDR3 loop is CSVKDGNSGNTIYF. The CDR3 DNA is TGCAGCGTGAAGGACGGAAACTCTGGAAACACCATATATTTT.

V and J are TRBV29-1 and TRBJ2-1; no firm D call. Germline V gives CDR1 SQVTM, CDR2 ANQGSEA. V was shortened by 7 bases and J by 10 bases, with 20 bases between the two germline ends. The CDR3 spans 13 residues. CDR3 DNA sequence: TGCAGCGCCGCCCGACTGGGATTAGGAGAGCAGTTCTTC. As protein: CSAARLGLGEQFF.

The chain is built from TRBV7-9 and TRBJ2-3; D is ambiguous. The V end was cut by 2 bases, the J end by 4 bases, with 10 bases between. The germline V gene has CDR1 SEHNR and CDR2 FQNEAQ (reference sequence). CDR3 size: 14 residues. CDR3 sequence: CASSLPMSADTQYF. DNA for the CDR3: TGTGCCAGCAGCTTACCTATGTCAGCAGATACGCAGTATTTT.

The chain carries TRBV20-1 and TRBJ2-7; no reliable D call. The germline CDR1 and CDR2 sequences are DFQATT and SNEGSKA (reference sequence). V was shortened by 2 bases and J by 5 bases, with 7 bases between the two germline ends. The CDR3 covers 11 residues. CDR3: CSARRSNEQYF. CDR3 sequence (DNA): TGCAGTGCTAGACGGAGCAACGAGCAGTACTTC.

The V call is TRBV7-2, the J call TRBJ2-3; D gene unclear. Trimming removed 3 bases at V and 7 bases at J, with 14 bases between. The CDR3 totals 14 residues. Germline V gene sequence: CDR1 SGHTA, CDR2 FQGNSA. CDR3 in amino acids: CASSFIRLGNTQYF. CDR3 bases: TGTGCCAGCAGCTTTATCCGACTTGGTAATACGCAGTATTTT.

This chain joins TRBV5-1 and TRBJ1-1; tentatively, D is TRBD1 (6 bases). Germline CDR1 and CDR2: SGHRS and YFSETQ. The CDR3 runs to 13 residues. V lost 0 bases and J 8 bases, leaving 11 bases between the germline ends. The CDR3 region is CASSLVAQGEAFF. For the CDR3, the DNA is TGCGCCAGCAGCTTGGTAGCCCAGGGGGAAGCTTTCTTT. Full variable domain (outside the CDR3, taken from reference TRBV5-1 and TRBJ1-1): KAGVTQTPRYLIKTRGQQVTLSCSPISGHRSVSWYQQTPGQGLQFLFEYFSETQRNKGNFPGRFSGRQFSNSRSEMNVSTLELGDSALYLCASSLVAQGEAFFGQGTRLTVV.

The genes are TRBV6-5 and TRBJ2-5; TRBD1 agrees at 8 bases. CDR1 is MNHEY and CDR2 is SVGAGI in the germline V gene. With V trimmed by 6 bases and J by 7 bases, 4 bases remained unmatched. This CDR3 has 12 residues. The DNA of the CDR3 is TGTGCCAGCAGGCAGGGGGCAGGGACCCAGTACTTC. This gives the protein CASRQGAGTQYF.

The chain uses TRBV13 and TRBJ2-2, with 9 bases identical to TRBD2. Germline loops: CDR1 PRHDT, CDR2 FYEKMQ (reference sequence). J lost 7 bases, V lost 3 bases, and 3 bases had no gene match. The CDR3 has 14 residues. CDR3 nucleotides: TGTGCCAGCAGCTTCCCTAGCGGGAACGGGGAGCTGTTTTTT. Protein sequence: CASSFPSGNGELFF. The full variable domain, rest sourced from reference TRBV13 and TRBJ2-2, is AAGVIQSPRHLIKEKRETATLKCYPIPRHDTVYWYQQGPGQDPQFLISFYEKMQSDKGSIPDRFSAQQFSDYHSELNMSSLELGDSALYFCASSFPSGNGELFFGEGSRLTVL.

The chain has TRBV21-1 and TRBJ1-1; TRBD1, the table's D call, lacks a check against the DNA. TRBV21-1 is a listed pseudogene. The CDR3 contains 21 residues. As DNA, the CDR3 is TGTGCCAGCAGCAAAGCGCTGGAGGACAGGGACTTTAATAGAAGAAACACTGAAGCTTTCTTT. This translates into CASSKALEDRDFNRRNTEAFF.

The chain recombines TRBV5-4 with TRBJ2-1, with D perhaps matching TRBD1 (5 bases). V gave up 4 bases and J gave up 7 bases, with 18 bases separating them. Germline lookup yields CDR1 SGHNT and CDR2 YYREEE (reference sequence). The CDR3 consists of 15 residues. The CDR3 here is CASSPGRSLRNEQFF. The CDR3 bases are TGTGCCAGCAGCCCAGGGCGTTCACTAAGGAATGAGCAGTTCTTC.

The CDR3 bases are TGTGCCAGCAGCTTAGGCCCGAAGGAGCAGTACTTC. The encoded protein is CASSLGPKEQYF. V gene TRBV11-2 combines with J gene TRBJ2-7; D not resolved. CDR1 is SGHAT and CDR2 is FQNNGV in the germline V gene. The CDR3 is made up of 12 amino acids. Trimming took off 1 base at V and 7 bases at J, with 8 bases between the two ends.

The chain is built from TRBV12-3 or TRBV12-4 and TRBJ1-1, with D possibly TRBD1 on 6 matching bases. This CDR3 has 11 residues. Trimming removed 4 bases at V and 11 bases at J, with 11 bases between. The DNA for the CDR3 is TGTGCCAGCAGTTGGAAGGGGGTGGCTTTCTTT. This translates into CASSWKGVAFF.

This chain connects TRBV24-1 to TRBJ1-1; tentatively, D is TRBD1 (5 bases). CDR3 length equals 12 residues. Germline values: CDR1 KGHDR, CDR2 SFDVKD. The V end lost 3 bases, the J end lost 5 bases, and 6 bases lay between the germline ends. Here the CDR3 DNA reads TGTGCCACCAGTGATGGGGGAACTGAAGCTTTCTTT. Amino acid sequence: CATSDGGTEAFF.

V is TRBV11-3 and J is TRBJ2-1; no reliable D call. The CDR3 runs 16 residues. Trimming removed 1 base from V and 5 bases from J, with 15 bases in between. Germline V gene data show CDR1 as SGHNT and CDR2 as YENEEA. CDR3 protein: CASSLGQSARDNEQFF. CDR3 in DNA: TGTGCCAGCAGCTTAGGTCAATCCGCTAGAGACAATGAGCAGTTCTTC.

This chain uses TRBV7-9 with TRBJ2-3; D is uncertain. There are 15 residues in the CDR3. V lost 0 bases to trimming and J lost 5 bases, with 12 bases between them. Germline loops: CDR1 SEHNR, CDR2 FQNEAQ (reference sequence). The CDR3 DNA follows: TGTGCCAGCAGCTTAGCGATGGGCGCGGAAGATACGCAGTATTTT. Amino acid sequence: CASSLAMGAEDTQYF.

The chain combines TRBV6-1 with TRBJ1-5, with a tentative D call TRBD1 (5 bases). The CDR3 is 18 residues long. CDR1 and CDR2 (germline): MNHNS, SASEGT. Between the trimmed V and J ends, which lost 4 bases and 0 bases, there was a span of 19 bases. The CDR3 region is CASSAPGRQSYSNQPQHF. The CDR3 nucleotides are TGTGCCAGCAGTGCACCGGGACGCCAGTCGTATAGCAATCAGCCCCAGCATTTT.